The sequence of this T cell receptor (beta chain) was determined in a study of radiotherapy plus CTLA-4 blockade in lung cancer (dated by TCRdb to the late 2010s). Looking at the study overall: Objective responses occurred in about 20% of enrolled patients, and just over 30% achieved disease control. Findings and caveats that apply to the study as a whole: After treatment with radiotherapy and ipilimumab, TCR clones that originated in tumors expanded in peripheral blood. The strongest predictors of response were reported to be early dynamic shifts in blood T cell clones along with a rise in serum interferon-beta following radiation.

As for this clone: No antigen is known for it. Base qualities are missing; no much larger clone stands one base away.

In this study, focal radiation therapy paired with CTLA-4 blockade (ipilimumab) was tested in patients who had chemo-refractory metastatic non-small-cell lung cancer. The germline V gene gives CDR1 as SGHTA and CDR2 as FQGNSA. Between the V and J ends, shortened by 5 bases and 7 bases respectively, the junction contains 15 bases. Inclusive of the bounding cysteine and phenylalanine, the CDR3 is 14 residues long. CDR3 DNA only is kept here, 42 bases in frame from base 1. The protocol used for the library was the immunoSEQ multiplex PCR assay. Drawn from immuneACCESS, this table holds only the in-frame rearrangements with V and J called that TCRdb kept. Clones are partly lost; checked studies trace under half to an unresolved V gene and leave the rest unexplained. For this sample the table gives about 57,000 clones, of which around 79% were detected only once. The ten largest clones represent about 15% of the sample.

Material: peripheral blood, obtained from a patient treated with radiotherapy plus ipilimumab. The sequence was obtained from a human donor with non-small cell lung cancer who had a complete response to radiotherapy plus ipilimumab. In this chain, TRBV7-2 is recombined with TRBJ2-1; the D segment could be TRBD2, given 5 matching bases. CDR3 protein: CASSPYPGVNEQFF. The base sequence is TGTGCCAGCAGCCCGTACCCCGGGGTGAATGAGCAGTTCTTC. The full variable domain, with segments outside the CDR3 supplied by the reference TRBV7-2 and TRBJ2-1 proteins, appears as GAGVSQSPSNKVTEKGKDVELRCDPISGHTALYWYRQSLGQGLEFLIYFQGNSAPDKSGLPSDRFSAERTGGSVSTLTIQRTQQEDSAVYLCASSPYPGVNEQFFGPGTRLTVL.